These T cell receptor beta chains were read from a single sample in a study of T cell changes during pregnancy in multiple sclerosis. Assay used: immunoSEQ multiplex PCR; TCRdb lists only in-frame clones, some missing. The sample carries about 25,000 clones, roughly 86% recorded once. Sequenced here: CD8+ T cells from peripheral blood mononuclear cells, sampled in the first trimester of pregnancy. Source of these receptors: a female donor in good health, enrolled as a control in a pregnancy study. CDR3s include the opening cysteine and the closing phenylalanine or tryptophan. The D gene is left open where the match is weak. Rows may omit the clone size; those that give it use once, few, many or a size class.

clone_size d_call j_call v_call cdr3_aa cdr3_nt
few NA TRBJ2-7 TRBV5-1 CASSSTSTYEQYF TGCGCCAGCAGTTCAACCTCTACGTACGAGCAGTACTTC
many TRBD1 TRBJ2-7 TRBV10-1 CASSETPHMRQGPIYEQYF TGCGCCAGCAGTGAGACCCCCCATATGAGACAGGGCCCCATCTACGAGCAGTACTTC
NA TRBD1 TRBJ2-5 TRBV7-6 CASSLRSDSPGQGRKTQYF TGTGCCAGCAGCTTACGCTCCGATTCCCCGGGACAGGGGAGGAAGACCCAGTACTTC
NA NA TRBJ1-2 TRBV4-2 CASSQDLAPVYGYTF TGTGCCAGCAGCCAAGATCTAGCGCCCGTTTATGGCTACACCTTC
NA NA TRBJ1-1 TRBV6-1 CASSRGGANTEAFF TGTGCCAGCAGCCGGGGGGGGGCGAACACTGAAGCTTTCTTT
NA TRBD2 TRBJ2-2 TRBV9 CASSVALAATGELFF TGTGCCAGCAGCGTAGCACTAGCGGCTACCGGGGAGCTGTTTTTT
NA TRBD2 TRBJ2-3 TRBV5-3 CARSLGGGDTDTQYF TGTGCCAGAAGTTTGGGCGGGGGAGACACAGATACGCAGTATTTT
NA TRBD1 TRBJ1-2 TRBV6-1 CASSEVGGQPYGYTF TGTGCCAGCAGTGAAGTGGGGGGACAGCCCTATGGCTACACCTTC
NA TRBD2 TRBJ2-1 TRBV27 CASSLSASGYNEQFF TGTGCCAGCAGTTTATCGGCTAGCGGATACAATGAGCAGTTCTTC
NA NA TRBJ2-2 TRBV4-2 CASSHQDRSTGELFF TGTGCCAGCAGCCATCAAGACAGATCCACCGGGGAGCTGTTTTTT
NA TRBD2 TRBJ2-6 TRBV7-2 CASSSVAGAHSGANVLTF TGTGCCAGCAGCTCAGTAGCGGGAGCGCACTCTGGGGCCAACGTCCTGACTTTC
once NA TRBJ2-7 TRBV6-1 CASSLEGGQPYEQYF TGTGCCAGCAGTCTCGAAGGTGGGCAGCCCTACGAGCAGTACTTC
NA TRBD1 TRBJ1-1 TRBV4-3 CASSQGGQGAPEAFF TGCGCCAGCAGCCAGGGGGGCCAGGGGGCGCCTGAAGCTTTCTTT
NA NA TRBJ2-1 TRBV6-4 CASSSDIYNEQFF TGTGCCAGCAGTTCCGACATATACAATGAGCAGTTCTTC
NA TRBD1 TRBJ2-3 TRBV2 CATLGGGRTDTQYF TGTGCCACCCTAGGGGGCGGGCGCACAGATACGCAGTATTTT
NA NA TRBJ1-6 TRBV28 CASSQIQQGMGNSPLHF TGTGCCAGCAGTCAAATCCAACAGGGTATGGGAAATTCACCCCTCCACTTT
NA NA TRBJ2-1 TRBV7-6 CASSLRGSSNEQFF TGTGCCAGCAGCTTAAGGGGATCCTCCAATGAGCAGTTCTTC
NA NA TRBJ2-1 TRBV7-9 CASSLATKLVGSYNEQFF TGTGCCAGCAGCTTAGCGACCAAACTAGTTGGCTCCTACAATGAGCAGTTCTTC
NA TRBD2 TRBJ2-7 TRBV7-9 CASSQTSGGTSNEQYF TGTGCCAGCAGCCAGACTAGCGGGGGGACCTCCAACGAGCAGTACTTC
NA TRBD1 TRBJ2-7 TRBV5-6 CASREGQDPYEQYF TGTGCCAGCAGGGAGGGACAGGATCCCTACGAGCAGTACTTC
NA TRBD1 TRBJ2-2 TRBV6-6 CASRPGQDTGELFF TGTGCCAGCAGACCTGGACAGGACACCGGGGAGCTGTTTTTT
NA TRBD1 TRBJ2-7 TRBV5-6 CASSYGTGTYEQYF TGTGCCAGCAGCTATGGGACAGGAACCTACGAGCAGTACTTC
NA TRBD2 TRBJ2-3 TRBV10-3 CAISEDRGGSADTQYF TGTGCCATCAGTGAGGACCGCGGGGGATCTGCAGATACGCAGTATTTT
NA NA TRBJ2-7 TRBV7-3 CASSLRGNLYEQYF TGTGCCAGCAGCTTACGGGGGAACCTCTACGAGCAGTACTTC
few TRBD1 TRBJ2-3 TRBV28 CASSSPQGALRGAQYF TGTGCCAGCAGCAGTCCTCAGGGGGCGCTGAGGGGAGCGCAGTATTTT
NA NA TRBJ1-4 TRBV21-1 CASSVHYKVHNEKLFF TGTGCCAGCAGTGTGCACTACAAGGTGCATAATGAAAAACTGTTTTTT